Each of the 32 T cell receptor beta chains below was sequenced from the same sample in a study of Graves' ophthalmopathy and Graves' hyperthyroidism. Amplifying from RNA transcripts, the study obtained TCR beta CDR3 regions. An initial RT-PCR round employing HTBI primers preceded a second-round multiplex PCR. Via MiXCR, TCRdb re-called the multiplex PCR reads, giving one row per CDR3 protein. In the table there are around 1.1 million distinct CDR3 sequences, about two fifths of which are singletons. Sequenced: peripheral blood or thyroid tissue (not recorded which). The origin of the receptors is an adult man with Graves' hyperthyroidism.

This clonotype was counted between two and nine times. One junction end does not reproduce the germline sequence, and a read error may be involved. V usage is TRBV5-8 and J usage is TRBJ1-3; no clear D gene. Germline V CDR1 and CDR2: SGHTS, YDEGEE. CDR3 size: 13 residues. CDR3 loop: CASSLSVGDTIYF. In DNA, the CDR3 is TGTGCCAGCAGCTTGAGTGTTGGAGACACCATATATTTT.

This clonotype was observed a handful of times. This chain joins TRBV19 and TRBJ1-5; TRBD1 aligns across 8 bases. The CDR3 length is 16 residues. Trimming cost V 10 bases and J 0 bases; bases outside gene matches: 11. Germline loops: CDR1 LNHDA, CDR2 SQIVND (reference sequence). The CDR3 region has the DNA TGTGCCACCCACCGGGCAGGGGGCTTTAGCAATCAGCCCCAGCATTTT. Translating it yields CATHRAGGFSNQPQHF.

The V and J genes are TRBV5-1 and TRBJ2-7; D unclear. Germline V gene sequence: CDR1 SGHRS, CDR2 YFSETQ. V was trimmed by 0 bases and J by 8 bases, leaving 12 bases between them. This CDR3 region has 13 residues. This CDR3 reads CASSLDIGRKQYF. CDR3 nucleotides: TGCGCCAGCAGCTTGGATATAGGAAGGAAGCAGTACTTC.

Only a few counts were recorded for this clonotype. The DNA of the CDR3 is TGTGCCAGCAGCTCGACTAGCGGGAGGACGAAAGAGACCCAGTACTTC. It specifies CASSSTSGRTKETQYF. V gene TRBV5-4 combines with J gene TRBJ2-5; TRBD2 matches 13 bases. Germline loops: CDR1 SGHNT, CDR2 YYREEE (reference sequence). The V segment lost 3 bases and the J segment 3 bases; nucleotides outside the gene matches: 5. The length of the CDR3 is 16 residues.

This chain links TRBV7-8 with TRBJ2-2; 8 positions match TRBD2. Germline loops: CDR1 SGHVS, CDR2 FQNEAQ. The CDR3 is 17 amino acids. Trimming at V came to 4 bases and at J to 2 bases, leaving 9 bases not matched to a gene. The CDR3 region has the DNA TGTGCCAGCAGCTCTCCCAGGCGGGAGGTCAACACCGGGGAGCTGTTTTTT. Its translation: CASSSPRREVNTGELFF.

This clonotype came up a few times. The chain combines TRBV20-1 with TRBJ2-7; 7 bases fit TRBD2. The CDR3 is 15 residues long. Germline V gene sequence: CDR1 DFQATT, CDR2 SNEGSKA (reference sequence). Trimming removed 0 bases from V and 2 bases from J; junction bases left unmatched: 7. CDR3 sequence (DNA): TGCAGTGCTAGAGACCGACTAGCTTCCACCTACGAGCAGTACTTC. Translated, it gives CSARDRLASTYEQYF.

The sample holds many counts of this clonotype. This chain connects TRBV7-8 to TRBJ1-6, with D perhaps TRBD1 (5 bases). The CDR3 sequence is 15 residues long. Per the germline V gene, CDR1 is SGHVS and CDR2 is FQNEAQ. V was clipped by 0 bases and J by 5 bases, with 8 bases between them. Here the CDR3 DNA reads TGTGCCAGCAGCTTAGCAACAGGAGATAATTCACCCCTCCACTTT. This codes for CASSLATGDNSPLHF.

The CDR3 region is CASSNTAGNTEAFF. CDR3 nucleotide sequence: TGCGCCAGCAGCAACACAGCGGGGAACACTGAAGCTTTCTTT. V gene TRBV5-1 combines with J gene TRBJ1-1, with unresolved D. V dropped 4 bases and J dropped 1 base, with 11 bases sitting between them. The CDR3 totals 14 residues. Germline V lookup: CDR1 SGHRS, CDR2 YFSETQ. Together with reference TRBV5-1 and TRBJ1-1, the CDR3 gives the full variable domain: KAGVTQTPRYLIKTRGQQVTLSCSPISGHRSVSWYQQTPGQGLQFLFEYFSETQRNKGNFPGRFSGRQFSNSRSEMNVSTLELGDSALYLCASSNTAGNTEAFFGQGTRLTVV.

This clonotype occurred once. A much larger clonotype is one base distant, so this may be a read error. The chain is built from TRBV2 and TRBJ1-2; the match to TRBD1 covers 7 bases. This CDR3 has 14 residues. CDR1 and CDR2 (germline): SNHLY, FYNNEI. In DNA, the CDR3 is TGTGACAGCAGTGACAGGGCCTCTAACTATGGCTACACCTTC. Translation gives CDSSDRASNYGYTF. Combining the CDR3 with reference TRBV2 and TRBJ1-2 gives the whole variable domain EPEVTQTPSHQVTQMGQEVILRCVPISNHLYFYWYRQILGQKVEFLVSFYNNEISEKSEIFDDQFSVERPDGSNFTLKIRSTKLEDSAMYFCDSSDRASNYGYTFGSGTRLTVV.

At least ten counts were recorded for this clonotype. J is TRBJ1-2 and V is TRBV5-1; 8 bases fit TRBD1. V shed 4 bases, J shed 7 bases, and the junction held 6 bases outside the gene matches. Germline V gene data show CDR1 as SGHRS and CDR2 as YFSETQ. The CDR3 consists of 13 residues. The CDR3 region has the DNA TGCGCCAGCAGCGACGGACAGGGAGTTGGCTACACCTTC. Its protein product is CASSDGQGVGYTF.

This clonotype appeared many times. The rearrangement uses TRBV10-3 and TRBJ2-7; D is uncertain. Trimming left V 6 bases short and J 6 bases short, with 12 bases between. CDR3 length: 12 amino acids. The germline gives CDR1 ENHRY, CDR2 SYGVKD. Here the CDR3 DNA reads TGTGCCATCAGACGGGCAGGCGGCGAGCAGTACTTC. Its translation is CAIRRAGGEQYF.

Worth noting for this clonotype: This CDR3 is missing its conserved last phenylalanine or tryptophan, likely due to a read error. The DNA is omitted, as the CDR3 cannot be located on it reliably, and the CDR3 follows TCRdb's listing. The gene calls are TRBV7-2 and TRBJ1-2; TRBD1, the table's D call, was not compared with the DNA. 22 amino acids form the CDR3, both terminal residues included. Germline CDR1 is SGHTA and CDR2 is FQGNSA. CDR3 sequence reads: CASSRTGTGNQPPVWHRDRKLS.

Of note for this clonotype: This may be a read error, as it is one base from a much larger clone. The CDR3 is CSARRWKVYEQYF. The CDR3 DNA reads as TGCAGTGCACGTCGATGGAAGGTCTACGAGCAGTACTTC. This chain joins TRBV20-1 and TRBJ2-7, with no clear D. The CDR3 length is 13 residues. Deletions cut 6 bases from V and 3 bases from J, with 15 bases between. Germline V lookup: CDR1 DFQATT, CDR2 SNEGSKA (reference sequence).

CDR3 nucleotides: TGTGCCACCACAGGGCGCGAGTCTCGAAGGGGGAACACCGGGGAGCTGTTTTTT. As protein: CATTGRESRRGNTGELFF. The chain couples TRBV11-2 to TRBJ2-2, with a possible D match to TRBD1 (6 bases). The germline CDR1 and CDR2 sequences are SGHAT and FQNNGV. The CDR3 loop spans 18 amino acids. V lost 10 bases, J lost 1 base, and 25 bases lay in between.

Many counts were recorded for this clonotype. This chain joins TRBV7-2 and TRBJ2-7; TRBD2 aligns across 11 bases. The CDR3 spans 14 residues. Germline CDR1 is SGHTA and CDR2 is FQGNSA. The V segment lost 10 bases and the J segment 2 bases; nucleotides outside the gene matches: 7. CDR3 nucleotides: TGTGCCATCATACTAGCGGGAGTTACCTACGAGCAGTACTTC. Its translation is CAIILAGVTYEQYF. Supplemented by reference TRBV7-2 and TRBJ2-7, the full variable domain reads GAGVSQSPSNKVTEKGKDVELRCDPISGHTALYWYRQSLGQGLEFLIYFQGNSAPDKSGLPSDRFSAERTGGSVSTLTIQRTQQEDSAVYLCAIILAGVTYEQYFGPGTRLTVT.

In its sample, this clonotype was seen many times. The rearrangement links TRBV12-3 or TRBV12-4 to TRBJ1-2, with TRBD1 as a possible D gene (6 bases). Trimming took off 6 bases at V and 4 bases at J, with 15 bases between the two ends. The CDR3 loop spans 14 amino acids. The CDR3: CASRQYRDSYGYTF. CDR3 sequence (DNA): TGTGCCAGCAGGCAATACAGGGACTCCTATGGCTACACCTTC.

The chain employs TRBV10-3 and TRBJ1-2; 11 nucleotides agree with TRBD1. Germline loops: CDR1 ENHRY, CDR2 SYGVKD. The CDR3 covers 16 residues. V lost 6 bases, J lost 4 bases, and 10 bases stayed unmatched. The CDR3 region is CAISQGQGGSVYGYTF. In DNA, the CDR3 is TGTGCCATCAGCCAGGGACAGGGGGGATCGGTCTATGGCTACACCTTC.

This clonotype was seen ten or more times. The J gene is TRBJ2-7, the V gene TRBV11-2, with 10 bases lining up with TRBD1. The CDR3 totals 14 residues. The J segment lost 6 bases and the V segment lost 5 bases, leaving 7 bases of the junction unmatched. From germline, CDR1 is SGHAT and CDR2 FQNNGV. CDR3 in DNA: TGTGCCAGCAGCAGGGACAGGGGAGAATTCGAGCAGTACTTC. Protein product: CASSRDRGEFEQYF.

This CDR3 is CSARPPGRAGSEAFF. The CDR3, as DNA: TGCAGTGCTAGACCCCCGGGGAGGGCAGGCTCTGAAGCTTTCTTT. This chain links TRBV20-1 with TRBJ1-1; D gene ambiguous. This CDR3 comprises 15 residues. Trimming pared 2 bases from V and 6 bases from J, leaving 19 bases between. Per the germline V gene, CDR1 is DFQATT and CDR2 is SNEGSKA (reference sequence).

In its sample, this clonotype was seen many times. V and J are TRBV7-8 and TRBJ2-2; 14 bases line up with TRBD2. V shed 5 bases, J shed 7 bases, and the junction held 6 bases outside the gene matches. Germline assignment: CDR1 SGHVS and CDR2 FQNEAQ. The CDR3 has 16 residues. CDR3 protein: CASSPPGTSGSGELFF. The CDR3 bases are TGTGCCAGCAGCCCCCCCGGGACTAGCGGGAGCGGGGAGCTGTTTTTT.

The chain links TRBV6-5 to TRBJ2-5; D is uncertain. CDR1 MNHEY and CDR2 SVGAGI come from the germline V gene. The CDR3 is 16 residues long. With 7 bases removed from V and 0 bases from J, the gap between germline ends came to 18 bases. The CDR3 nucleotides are TGTGCCAGCAAGATTACGTGGCAGAGCTACCAAGAGACCCAGTACTTC. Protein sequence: CASKITWQSYQETQYF.

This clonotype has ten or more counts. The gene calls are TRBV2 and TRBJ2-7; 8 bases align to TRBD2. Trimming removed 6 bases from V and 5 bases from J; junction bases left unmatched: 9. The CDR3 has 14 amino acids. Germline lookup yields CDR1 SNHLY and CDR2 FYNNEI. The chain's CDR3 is CASRRTSSLDEQYF. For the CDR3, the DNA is TGTGCCAGCAGGAGGACTAGCTCTCTCGACGAGCAGTACTTC.

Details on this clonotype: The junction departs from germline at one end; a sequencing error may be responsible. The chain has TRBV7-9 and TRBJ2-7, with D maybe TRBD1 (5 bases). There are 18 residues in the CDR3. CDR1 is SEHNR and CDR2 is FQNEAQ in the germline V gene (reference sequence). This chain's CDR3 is CASSFRGPGQGLVYERYF. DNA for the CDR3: TGTGCCAGCAGCTTTAGAGGCCCTGGGCAGGGATTAGTCTACGAGCGGTACTTC.

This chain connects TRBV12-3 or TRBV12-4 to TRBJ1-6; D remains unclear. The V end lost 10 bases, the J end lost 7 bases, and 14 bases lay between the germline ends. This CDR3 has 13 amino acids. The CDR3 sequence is CATQRQMNSPLHF. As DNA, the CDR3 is TGTGCCACCCAGAGGCAGATGAATTCACCCCTCCACTTT.

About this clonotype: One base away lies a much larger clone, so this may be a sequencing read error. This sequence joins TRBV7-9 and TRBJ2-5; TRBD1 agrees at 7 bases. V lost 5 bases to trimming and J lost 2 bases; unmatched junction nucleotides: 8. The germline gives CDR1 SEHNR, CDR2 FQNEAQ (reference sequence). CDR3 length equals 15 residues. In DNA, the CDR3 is TGTGCCAGCAGCCATACAGGGGAGCTTCAAGAGACCCAGTACTTC. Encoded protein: CASSHTGELQETQYF.

In DNA, the CDR3 is TGTGCCAGCAGTGAAGAAGGGGTCAGGGCCCGGGGGATGAACACTGAAGCTTTCTTT. It specifies CASSEEGVRARGMNTEAFF. V usage is TRBV6-5 and J usage is TRBJ1-1; TRBD1 is a possible D gene (5 bases). CDR1 is MNHEY, CDR2 SVGAGI, per germline. V was shortened by 5 bases and J by 0 bases, with 25 bases between the two germline ends. This CDR3 contains 19 residues.

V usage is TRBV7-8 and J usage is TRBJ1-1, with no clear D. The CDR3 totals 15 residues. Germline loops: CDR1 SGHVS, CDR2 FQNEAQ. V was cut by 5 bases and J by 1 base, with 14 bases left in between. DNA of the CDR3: TGTGCCAGCAGCCCTGGACTCCTCGGGAACACTGAAGCTTTCTTT. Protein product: CASSPGLLGNTEAFF.

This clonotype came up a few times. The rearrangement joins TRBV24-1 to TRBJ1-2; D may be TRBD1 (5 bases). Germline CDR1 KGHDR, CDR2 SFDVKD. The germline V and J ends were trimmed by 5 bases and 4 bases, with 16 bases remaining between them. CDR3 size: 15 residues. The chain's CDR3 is CATSARGGDGYGYTF. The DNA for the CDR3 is TGTGCCACCAGTGCCCGCGGTGGGGACGGCTATGGCTACACCTTC.

CDR3 sequence (DNA): TGTGCCAGCAGCTGGGGACAGGATAGCACAGATACGCAGTATTTT. Protein: CASSWGQDSTDTQYF. The J gene is TRBJ2-3, the V gene TRBV7-2; 8 bases agree with TRBD1. With 4 bases clipped from V and 0 bases from J, the junction kept 3 bases outside the gene matches. CDR3 length: 15 amino acids. From germline, CDR1 is SGHTA and CDR2 FQGNSA.

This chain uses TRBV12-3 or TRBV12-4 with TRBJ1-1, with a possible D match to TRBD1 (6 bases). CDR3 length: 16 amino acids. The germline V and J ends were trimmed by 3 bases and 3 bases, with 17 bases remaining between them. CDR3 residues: CASSLRSPDSYTEAFF. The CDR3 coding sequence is TGTGCCAGCAGTTTGCGTTCTCCGGACAGCTACACTGAAGCTTTCTTT.

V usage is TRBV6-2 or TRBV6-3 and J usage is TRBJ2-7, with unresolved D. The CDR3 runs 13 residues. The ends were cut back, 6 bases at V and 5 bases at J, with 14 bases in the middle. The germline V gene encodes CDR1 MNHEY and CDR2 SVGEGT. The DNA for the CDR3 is TGTGCCAGCAGCCAGACCTCGGTCCACGAGCAGTACTTC. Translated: CASSQTSVHEQYF.

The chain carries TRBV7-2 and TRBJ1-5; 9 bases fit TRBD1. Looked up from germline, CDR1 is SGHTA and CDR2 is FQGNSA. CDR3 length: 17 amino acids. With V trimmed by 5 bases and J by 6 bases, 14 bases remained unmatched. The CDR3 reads CASSRTGAGGRSQPQHF. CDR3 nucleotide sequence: TGTGCCAGCAGCAGGACAGGGGCGGGGGGTAGGAGTCAGCCCCAGCATTTT.